A selection of T cell receptor beta chains follows, all from one sample in a study of early T cells in non-severe SARS-CoV-2 infection. MiXCR, run by TCRdb on the 5' RACE reads, gives a single entry per CDR3 protein. The sample lists 50,000 to 65,000 distinct CDR3 sequences, approximately 10% occurring once. The sample taken for sequencing was whole blood. The receptors were sampled from an adult who was a healthcare worker with PCR-confirmed SARS-CoV-2 infection or an uninfected control (not recorded which). CDR3s include the opening cysteine and the closing phenylalanine or tryptophan. D genes are given only for firm matches. Some rows mark clone size as missing; the rest say once, few, many or name a class of expanded clone.

j_call,v_call,clone_size,d_call,cdr3_nt,cdr3_aa
TRBJ1-5,TRBV7-2,few,NA,TGTGCCAGCAGCTGGTATAGCAATCAGCCCCAGCATTTT,CASSWYSNQPQHF
TRBJ2-7,TRBV6-5,NA,TRBD2,TGTGCCAGCAGCCTCCTAGCGGGAGGCGGCGAGCAGTACTTC,CASSLLAGGGEQYF
TRBJ2-7,TRBV20-1,many,NA,TGCAGTGCGGGTATATTCGGCTCCTACGAGCAGTACTTC,CSAGIFGSYEQYF
TRBJ2-1,TRBV20-1,many,TRBD2,TGCAGTGCTCCCCGTAGCGGGATAGGGAACAATGAGCAGTTCTTC,CSAPRSGIGNNEQFF
TRBJ1-1,TRBV6-6,few,NA,TGTGCCAGCGGGGTTCCGACCAGGCGGACTGAAGCTTTCTTT,CASGVPTRRTEAFF
TRBJ2-7,TRBV2,many,TRBD2,TGTGCCAGCCTACCTGGGAAGCTAGCGGGTCTAAACCCAAGGTGGGAGCAGTACTTC,CASLPGKLAGLNPRWEQYF
TRBJ2-3,TRBV6-4,NA,TRBD2,TGTGCCAGCAGTCGCGGGGGGCTAGCGGATACAGATACGCAGTATTTT,CASSRGGLADTDTQYF
TRBJ2-1,TRBV19,many,TRBD2,TGTGCCAGTAGTACCCAGACTAGCGGGATGGGGTACAATGAGCAGTTCTTC,CASSTQTSGMGYNEQFF
TRBJ1-6,TRBV7-2,NA,NA,TGTGCCAGCAGCCCTTTGACGGGGTCCAATTCACCCCTCCACTTT,CASSPLTGSNSPLHF
TRBJ2-4,TRBV6-2/TRBV6-3,many,NA,TGTGCCAGCAGTTACGCGACTTTCAAAAACATTCAGTACTTC,CASSYATFKNIQYF
TRBJ2-3,TRBV20-1,many,NA,TGCAGTGCCCGGGCTGGAGAGAGTACAAGCACAGATACGCAGTATTTT,CSARAGESTSTDTQYF
TRBJ1-1,TRBV4-1,many,NA,TGCGCCAGCAGCCAAGGGACCCTCGGCCGCACTGAAGCTTTCTTT,CASSQGTLGRTEAFF
TRBJ2-1,TRBV7-9,many,NA,TGTGCCAGCAGCTTAGTACTAGCTCCCTACAATGAGCAGTTCTTC,CASSLVLAPYNEQFF
TRBJ2-1,TRBV12-3/TRBV12-4,once,TRBD2,TGTGCCAGCAGTCTAACCCGGACTAGTAATGAGCAGTTCTTC,CASSLTRTSNEQFF
TRBJ1-2,TRBV2,many,NA,TGTGCCAGCAGTGCCTTGGGGCCTACGGGCTACACCTTC,CASSALGPTGYTF
TRBJ2-3,TRBV6-6,many,NA,TGTGCCAGCAGTTTAACTATCGGGCCAGATACGCAGTATTTT,CASSLTIGPDTQYF
TRBJ1-2,TRBV30,many,NA,TGTGCAGGCAGAGGGATAGATGGCTACACCTTC,CAGRGIDGYTF
TRBJ2-1,TRBV5-1,NA,NA,TGCGCCAGCAGCTTGGGCGGCGTGTCGGGGGCCTCCTACAATGAGCAGTTCTTC,CASSLGGVSGASYNEQFF
TRBJ2-2,TRBV19,many,NA,TGTGCCAGTAGTACCCCGACTAGTCCCGGGGAGCTGTTTTTT,CASSTPTSPGELFF
TRBJ2-5,TRBV5-1,many,TRBD1,TGCGCCAGCAGCTTAGGGGGCGCAGAGACCCAGTACTTC,CASSLGGAETQYF
TRBJ2-1,TRBV6-1,many,NA,TGTGCCAGCAGTGTCCGCGGGACAGAAGCCTACAATGAGCAGTTCTTC,CASSVRGTEAYNEQFF
TRBJ1-1,TRBV10-3,NA,TRBD1,TGTGCCATCAGCGGCCCGGGACAGGAAAAAACTGAAGCTTTCTTT,CAISGPGQEKTEAFF
TRBJ2-1,TRBV11-2,many,TRBD2,TGTGCCAGCAGCTTCAGAAGGGTTGCGGGAGGGTACAATGAGCAGTTCTTC,CASSFRRVAGGYNEQFF
TRBJ2-7,TRBV11-2,many,NA,TGTGCCAGCAGCTTTTTGCAGGGGAGCTACTACGAGCAGTACTTC,CASSFLQGSYYEQYF
TRBJ2-2,TRBV12-3/TRBV12-4,many,TRBD1,TGTGCCAGCAGAACAAGGGACAGGGGCACCGGGGAGCTGTTTTTT,CASRTRDRGTGELFF
TRBJ2-1,TRBV20-1,many,TRBD2,TGCAGTGCTGGAGTAGGGACTAGTCTTACAATCGACCAGTTCTTC,CSAGVGTSLTIDQFF
TRBJ1-1,TRBV10-1,many,TRBD1,TGCGCCAGCAGTGAAGGGACAGTCATGAACACTGAAGCTTTCTTT,CASSEGTVMNTEAFF
TRBJ1-5,TRBV10-3,many,NA,TGTGCCATCAGTGATCCCTTTGGGCCCCAGCATTTT,CAISDPFGPQHF
TRBJ1-4,TRBV7-8,NA,TRBD1,TGTGCCAGCAGCCAAAGACAGGGTAACGAAAAACTGTTTTTT,CASSQRQGNEKLFF
TRBJ2-1,TRBV7-2,NA,NA,TGTGCCAGCAGCCGACTGATAGGTCCCAATGAGCAGTTCTTC,CASSRLIGPNEQFF
TRBJ1-3,TRBV7-9,many,NA,TGTGCCAGCAGCTTATCCGATACCATATATTTT,CASSLSDTIYF
TRBJ1-1,TRBV10-2,few,NA,TGCGCCAGCAGTAGAGGGGACACTGAAGCTTTCTTT,CASSRGDTEAFF
TRBJ1-1,TRBV6-1,NA,TRBD1,TGTGCCAGCAGCCCGACAGGGAAGGGGACTGAAGCTTTCTTT,CASSPTGKGTEAFF